Each of the 9 T cell receptor beta chains below was sequenced from the same sample in a study of blood T cell repertoires in COVID-19. Generated by immunoSEQ multiplex PCR, the TCRdb table keeps only in-frame clones and is missing some. The table lists more than 250,000 clones, approximately 92% of them singletons, with approximately 17% in the top ten. Sequencing was done on a sample of PBMCs or T cells enriched from blood (not recorded which). These receptors all come from a woman in her 30s who had recovered from COVID-19.

This sequence joins TRBV25-1 and TRBJ2-1; 12 nucleotides match TRBD2. This CDR3 spans 13 amino acids. CDR1 MGHDK and CDR2 SYGVNS come from the germline V gene. J was trimmed by 6 bases and V by 9 bases; bases with no gene match: 3. CDR3 coding DNA: TGTGCCAGTGAACTAGCGGGGGGCAATGAGCAGTTCTTC. As protein: CASELAGGNEQFF.

The chain couples TRBV28 to TRBJ1-2, with TRBD1 as a possible D gene (5 bases). The CDR3 runs to 14 residues. CDR1 MDHEN and CDR2 SYDVKM come from the germline V gene. V was pared by 6 bases and J by 0 bases, with 11 bases between. The CDR3 coding sequence is TGTGCCAGCAGGAAAGCGGGGGCTAACTATGGCTACACCTTC. The encoded protein is CASRKAGANYGYTF.

The chain employs TRBV2 and TRBJ2-1, with D unresolved. The CDR3 contains 11 residues. Trimming cost V 4 bases and J 6 bases, with 4 bases left between them. Per germline, CDR1 SNHLY and CDR2 FYNNEI. The CDR3 nucleotides read TGTGCCAGCAGTGCTCCCAATGAGCAGTTCTTC. This encodes CASSAPNEQFF.

V is TRBV21-1 and J is TRBJ1-2; TRBD1 was called by the table and not checked on the DNA. TRBV21-1 counts as a pseudogene. This CDR3 has 17 residues. CDR3 DNA: TGTGCCCTTGTTTACCGGGACAGGGTAGGATGGAACTATGGCTACACCTTC. It codes for CALVYRDRVGWNYGYTF.

The chain is built from TRBV5-1 and TRBJ2-7; D remains unclear. The CDR3 is 13 residues long. Looked up from germline, CDR1 is SGHRS and CDR2 is YFSETQ. Trimming removed 0 bases at V and 7 bases at J, with 11 bases between. The CDR3 bases are TGCGCCAGCAGCTTGGGTGCAGGTCGAGAGCAGTACTTC. Residues: CASSLGAGREQYF.

The chain joins TRBV7-2 to TRBJ2-7; perhaps TRBD1 as D (5 bases). Trimming took 4 bases from V and 4 from J, leaving 14 bases between them. Germline V lookup: CDR1 SGHTA, CDR2 FQGNSA. The CDR3 runs to 14 residues. The CDR3 region is CASSSGAASYEQYF. CDR3 nucleotides: TGTGCCAGCAGCTCTGGGGCAGCTTCTTACGAGCAGTACTTC.

This clone was detected once. The rearrangement links TRBV19 to TRBJ2-7, with 8 nucleotides matching TRBD2. The trim removed 9 bases at V and 3 bases at J, leaving 1 base unmatched. The germline gives CDR1 LNHDA, CDR2 SQIVND (reference sequence). CDR3 length: 11 residues. CDR3 DNA: TGTGCCAGCCGGGAGGGCTACGAGCAGTACTTC. Translation: CASREGYEQYF.

The chain carries TRBV19 and TRBJ1-1; maybe TRBD1 (5 bases). Germline assignment: CDR1 LNHDA and CDR2 SQIVND (reference sequence). Trimming pared 1 base from V and 3 bases from J, leaving 6 bases between. This CDR3 is 13 amino acids long. The CDR3 coding sequence is TGTGCCAGTAGTATAGCCAGGGACACTGAAGCTTTCTTT. Translated: CASSIARDTEAFF.

The V call is TRBV9, the J call TRBJ2-7; 12 bases align to TRBD2. The germline V gene encodes CDR1 SGDLS and CDR2 YYNGEE. Trimming removed 5 bases from V and 6 bases from J; junction bases left unmatched: 9. This CDR3 has 15 amino acids. The DNA of the CDR3 is TGTGCCAGCAGTCCTAGCGGGAGGGCCCCGGGCGAGCAGTACTTC. It is translated as CASSPSGRAPGEQYF.